This TCR beta chain was recorded in a study of blood T cell repertoires in COVID-19. About the study: Some COVID-19 samples were acute and others convalescent; all came from the United States, Italy and Spain. Sources were T cells, B-cell-depleted T cells, or PBMCs; the material itself was cDNA or gDNA.

Data came from immunoSEQ multiplex PCR; TCRdb stores just in-frame clones and leaves some out. Of just over 300,000 clones listed, around 86% were seen once; the top ten hold roughly 4%. CDR1 is SGDLS and CDR2 is YYNGEE in the germline V gene. The CDR3 spans 15 residues. Trimming left V 0 bases short and J 4 bases short, with 13 bases between. The sample taken for sequencing was PBMCs or T cells enriched from blood (not recorded which). The chain is built from TRBV9 and TRBJ1-2; a weak D match, TRBD1 (5 bases). This receptor was obtained from a man aged 25 to 40 who had recovered from COVID-19. Here the CDR3 reads CASSVERDSRYGYTF. The CDR3, as DNA: TGTGCCAGCAGCGTAGAGAGGGACTCTCGCTATGGCTACACCTTC. The full variable domain, with the rest looked up from reference TRBV9 and TRBJ1-2, is DSGVTQTPKHLITATGQRVTLRCSPRSGDLSVYWYQQSLDQGLQFLIQYYNGEERAKGNILERFSAQQFPDLHSELNLSSLELGDSALYFCASSVERDSRYGYTFGSGTRLTVV.